This T cell receptor beta chain originates from a study of blood T cell repertoires in COVID-19. The overall study: PBMCs, B-cell-depleted T cells, or T cells provided the cDNA or gDNA that made up the material.

The CDR3 runs to 19 residues. CDR1 and CDR2 from the germline V gene are SGHVS and FNYEAQ. The V gene end was trimmed by 5 bases and the J gene end by 0 bases; junction bases not matched to a gene: 11. The assay was immunoSEQ multiplex PCR, and TCRdb's table has in-frame clones only and misses some. Of approximately 260,000 clones in the sample, about 88% were seen once. The source is a middle-aged woman who had recovered from COVID-19. The chain combines TRBV7-6 with TRBJ2-2, with 11 bases matching TRBD2. The sequenced sample consisted of peripheral blood. CDR3 in amino acids: CASSPQLAGVLPNTGELFF. Here the CDR3 DNA reads TGTGCCAGCAGCCCCCAACTAGCGGGGGTTCTCCCGAACACCGGGGAGCTGTTTTTT.